This T cell receptor beta chain comes out of a study of CD8+ T cells in alopecia areata. Study conclusions and caveats: Lesional scalp, especially alopecia totalis/universalis, showed higher clonality than normal scalp.

The treatment here: oral pan-JAK inhibitor, 5-10 mg twice daily. For this clone: Its antigen is not known.

Isolated RNA was reverse transcribed into cDNA used as the sequencing template. Data came from immunoSEQ multiplex PCR; TCRdb stores just in-frame clones and leaves some out. Here the sample spans roughly 180,000 clones, roughly 53% being singletons. CDR1 and CDR2 from the germline V gene are MNHEY and SMNVEV (reference sequence). The CDR3 is 14 residues long. The V segment lost 8 bases and the J segment 9 bases; nucleotides outside the gene matches: 9. The clonotype originates from a human donor with alopecia areata. Sequenced here: CD8+ T cells sorted from blood, sampled at week 24, from a patient treated with tofacitinib. The rearrangement joins TRBV27 to TRBJ1-5; 11 nucleotides align to TRBD1. The DNA of the CDR3 is TGTGCCAGCGGGGGACAGGGGGTAGCTGGGCCCCAGCATTTT. Translation gives CASGGQGVAGPQHF.